The sample holds one count of the clone carrying this T cell receptor beta chain. The CDR3 loop spans 18 amino acids. Germline V gene lookup returns CDR1 LNHDA and CDR2 SQIVND (reference sequence). V gave up 3 bases and J gave up 4 bases; unmatched junction bases: 11. Produced via immunoSEQ multiplex PCR; TCRdb's table is partial and in-frame only. Of around 75,000 clones in the sample, roughly 90% are singletons; the top ten hold around 3%. This entry comes from a study of identifying expanded T cells in peripheral blood. Healthy donors had no documented immune events, such as infections, while sampled.

This clonotype originated in a person between 18 and 70 years old in good health. V gene TRBV19 combines with J gene TRBJ2-5, with 13 bases lining up with TRBD2. Sequenced material: blood. The DNA of the CDR3 is TGTGCCAGTAGTATGGGAGGACTAGCGGGGGTAGGACGAGAGACCCAGTACTTC. Its protein product is CASSMGGLAGVGRETQYF.